The 5 T cell receptor beta chains below all came from one sample that was sequenced in a study of shared clonotypes between healthy human individuals. TCRdb's table, derived via immunoSEQ multiplex PCR, lists solely in-frame clones and lacks some. The repertoire has approximately 2,200,000 clones, about 92% of them found once; the top ten carry 1.5% to 2%. Naive CD8 isolation took CD45RO-negative cells positively selected for CCR7 and excluded terminally differentiated effector memory CD45RA+ cells. The sequencing sample was made of naive CD8+ T cells from PBMCs. The source of these receptors is a man aged 18 to 30 in good health. Some clones in this sample may be carry-over from other donors' samples.

The genes are TRBV15 and TRBJ2-3; TRBD1 or TRBD2 may be the D gene (5 bases each). The V end lost 1 base, the J end lost 6 bases, and 14 bases lay between the germline ends. CDR3 length: 15 amino acids. CDR1 is LNHNV and CDR2 is YYDKDF in the germline V gene (reference sequence). In DNA form, the CDR3 reads TGTGCCACCAGCAGAGCCCCCGGGACCGCGGATACGCAGTATTTT. Its translation is CATSRAPGTADTQYF.

The chain couples TRBV7-6 to TRBJ1-5; D is possibly TRBD1 (5 bases). Germline V CDR1 and CDR2: SGHVS, FNYEAQ. Trimming shortened V by 1 base and J by 7 bases, and 11 bases separated the two germline ends. There are 14 residues in the CDR3. CDR3 nucleotide sequence: TGTGCCAGCAGCTTAGGAGCAGGGAAGCAGCCCCAGCATTTT. Translating gives CASSLGAGKQPQHF.

The V and J genes are TRBV7-9 and TRBJ2-7; 10 positions agree with TRBD2. V was pared by 6 bases and J by 7 bases, with 6 bases of the junction left unmatched. The germline V gene has CDR1 SEHNR and CDR2 FQNEAQ (reference sequence). The CDR3 is made up of 13 amino acids. The CDR3 nucleotides read TGTGCCAGCAGTCTAGCGGGAGTTGGTGAGCAGTACTTC. Its translation: CASSLAGVGEQYF.

The chain is built from TRBV13 and TRBJ2-5, with D perhaps assigned TRBD1 or TRBD2 (5 bases each). CDR3 length equals 17 residues. The germline V and J ends were trimmed by 3 bases and 2 bases, with 19 bases remaining between them. CDR1 and CDR2 (germline): PRHDT, FYEKMQ (reference sequence). As DNA, the CDR3 is TGTGCCAGCAGCTTTACTAGTGAGGGACGGGGACAAGAGACCCAGTACTTC. This gives the protein CASSFTSEGRGQETQYF.

The chain employs TRBV9 and TRBJ2-7, with D perhaps matching TRBD1 or TRBD2 (6 bases each). The V gene's germline CDR1 is SGDLS and CDR2 YYNGEE. The CDR3 loop spans 12 amino acids. V was trimmed by 3 bases and J by 6 bases, leaving 10 bases between them. This chain's CDR3 is CASSARGLEQYF. In DNA form, the CDR3 reads TGTGCCAGCAGCGCACGGGGGCTCGAGCAGTACTTC.